This is a list of T cell receptor beta chains from one sample in a study of cytomegalovirus exposure and HLA in healthy donors. Profiled with immunoSEQ multiplex PCR; TCRdb holds only in-frame clones, not every one. Counted here are some 150,000 clones, around 80% occurring once; the ten biggest clones make up roughly 4.8%. The sample was PBMCs. The receptors shown here come from a woman in her forties or fifties in good health and CMV-seropositive. Each CDR3 is given with its conserved first and last residue.

j_call cdr3_length v_call cdr3_aa
TRBJ1-2 14 TRBV5-1 CASSGQGALGGYTF
TRBJ1-1 14 TRBV30 CAWSPLPLAVEAFF
TRBJ1-5 16 TRBV27 CASSPYRQGSNQPQHF
TRBJ2-7 15 TRBV19 CASRATSGGFYEQYF
TRBJ2-2 16 TRBV4-1 CASSPGGAGGTGELFF
TRBJ2-3 12 TRBV28 CACRELTDTQYF
TRBJ2-4 16 TRBV6-1 CASSEVSGLAKNIQYF
TRBJ1-1 11 TRBV30 CAWSFLSEAFF
TRBJ2-1 15 TRBV7-9 CASSLEAGVINEQFF
TRBJ1-1 14 TRBV5-1 CASSFQGMHTEAFF
TRBJ2-7 15 TRBV19 CASSSLAEASYEQYF
TRBJ2-5 13 TRBV11-2 CASSRGSGETQYF
TRBJ2-5 12 TRBV7-9 CASGQGIGTQYF
TRBJ2-1 17 TRBV19 CASSIDWGTGGSNEQFF
TRBJ2-3 15 TRBV19 CASSKDISSTDTQYF
TRBJ2-1 12 TRBV7-9 CASSGTEFEQFF
TRBJ2-7 13 TRBV7-2 CASSSEGAYEQYF
TRBJ2-7 13 TRBV11-2 CASSPGSTYEQYF
TRBJ2-7 16 TRBV4-3 CASSQDWAGVPYEQYF
TRBJ2-3 16 TRBV10-3 CAISGPSGGYTDTQYF
TRBJ2-1 15 TRBV7-2 CASGIESGRFDEQFF
TRBJ1-1 16 TRBV27 CASSFSQGWRNTEAFF
TRBJ2-1 15 TRBV30 CAWSGGRGSTNEQFF
TRBJ2-3 14 TRBV5-1 CASSLGQPTDTQYF
TRBJ2-7 14 TRBV10-3 CATETGTSGTEQYF
TRBJ2-7 18 TRBV23-1 CASSQNRGHSGQGYEQYF
TRBJ1-4 14 TRBV7-4 CASSLRREDEKLFF
TRBJ1-6 17 TRBV7-6 CASSLDGQPTTNSPLHF
TRBJ2-2 13 TRBV18 CASSPEVTGELFF